The 15 T cell receptor beta chains listed next were all sequenced from one sample in a study of blood T cell repertoires in COVID-19. Generated by immunoSEQ multiplex PCR, the TCRdb table keeps only in-frame clones and is missing some. Among about 380,000 clones listed, about 88% were seen once. The source material was PBMCs or T cells enriched from blood (not recorded which). All receptors derive from a woman between 18 and 30 years old who had recovered from COVID-19.

The chain uses TRBV28 and TRBJ2-7, with TRBD2 matching 11 bases. The junction had 8 bases not matched to a gene; V was cut back by 10 bases and J by 3 bases. CDR3 length: 14 amino acids. Germline V gene lookup returns CDR1 MDHEN and CDR2 SYDVKM. CDR3 amino acids: CATFGTSGVYEQYF. As DNA, the CDR3 is TGTGCCACCTTCGGGACTAGCGGCGTCTACGAGCAGTACTTC.

The chain combines TRBV4-1 with TRBJ2-3; 12 bases fit TRBD2. The CDR3 loop spans 17 amino acids. Losses at the gene ends were 4 bases for V and 2 bases for J; bases not matched to a gene: 7. The germline V gene encodes CDR1 MGHRA and CDR2 YSYEKL. In nucleotides, the CDR3 is TGCGCCAGCAGCCCGAGACTAGCGGGGGCCTTCACAGATACGCAGTATTTT. Amino acids: CASSPRLAGAFTDTQYF.

This clone has only a few counts. DNA for the CDR3: TGTGCCAGCAGTGACACAGGGAGTTGGTATGGCTACACCTTC. This codes for CASSDTGSWYGYTF. The chain employs TRBV6-1 and TRBJ1-2; tentative D call: TRBD1 (6 bases). With 3 bases removed from V and 5 bases from J, the gap between germline ends came to 13 bases. CDR1 MNHNS and CDR2 SASEGT come from the germline V gene. This CDR3 is 14 amino acids long.

Many counts were recorded for this clone. The gene calls are TRBV21-1 and TRBJ2-3; no DNA check was done on the table's D call, TRBD2. TRBV21-1 counts as a pseudogene. CDR3 length: 16 residues. The CDR3 DNA reads as TGTGCCAGTGATAAAAGGAGCGGGGGGGAAGTAGATACGCAGTATTTT. This codes for CASDKRSGGEVDTQYF.

The chain employs TRBV6-5 and TRBJ2-7; 7 bases fit TRBD1. This CDR3 is 15 amino acids long. The V segment lost 8 bases and the J segment 1 base; nucleotides outside the gene matches: 11. Germline loops: CDR1 MNHEY, CDR2 SVGAGI. CDR3 loop: CASVGQDLLSYEQYF. The CDR3 nucleotides are TGTGCCAGCGTCGGACAGGACCTTTTATCCTACGAGCAGTACTTC.

The V gene is TRBV11-2, the J gene TRBJ1-2; 11 nucleotides align to TRBD1. V shed 5 bases and J 7 bases; nucleotides not matched to a gene: 3. Germline V gene lookup returns CDR1 SGHAT and CDR2 FQNNGV. The length of the CDR3 is 13 residues. CDR3 sequence: CASSPGTGGGYTF. The CDR3 DNA sequence: TGTGCCAGCAGCCCAGGGACAGGGGGTGGCTACACCTTC.

For the CDR3, the DNA is TGTGCCAGCAGCAGCTTACCTGAACGAATTAGCAATCAGCCCCAGCATTTT. Translating it yields CASSSLPERISNQPQHF. The genes are TRBV7-9 and TRBJ1-5; no clear D gene. This CDR3 spans 17 amino acids. Trimming pared 5 bases from V and 0 bases from J, leaving 17 bases between. CDR1 and CDR2 from the germline V gene are SEHNR and FQNEAQ (reference sequence).

This clone was seen a handful of times. Additional DNA sequences in this sample encode the identical CDR3. V and J are TRBV13 and TRBJ1-3; D gene ambiguous. Trimming shortened V by 3 bases and J by 4 bases, and 10 bases separated the two germline ends. CDR1 and CDR2 (germline): PRHDT, FYEKMQ (reference sequence). The CDR3 contains 14 residues. CDR3 region: CASSLGTGGNTIYF. DNA for the CDR3: TGTGCCAGCAGCTTGGGCACGGGAGGAAACACCATATATTTT.

J is TRBJ1-2 and V is TRBV2, with D tentatively TRBD1 (6 bases). Per germline, CDR1 SNHLY and CDR2 FYNNEI. Trimming took off 4 bases at V and 1 base at J, with 16 bases between the two ends. The CDR3 has 16 residues. CDR3 sequence: CASSGQGGGYNYGYTF. As DNA, the CDR3 is TGTGCCAGCAGTGGTCAGGGAGGGGGATATAACTATGGCTACACCTTC.

This chain links TRBV19 with TRBJ1-2, with TRBD1 matching 10 bases. Germline trimming cut 5 bases from V and 7 bases from J; bases unmatched to any gene: 10. The CDR3 runs to 15 residues. CDR1 and CDR2 from the germline V gene are LNHDA and SQIVND (reference sequence). The CDR3 region is CASSDPGQGKSGYTF. The CDR3 DNA reads as TGTGCCAGTAGTGACCCGGGACAGGGGAAAAGTGGCTACACCTTC.

The gene calls are TRBV7-9 and TRBJ2-7; D may be TRBD1 (6 bases). Germline loops: CDR1 SEHNR, CDR2 FQNEAQ (reference sequence). The CDR3 has 12 amino acids. V was clipped by 7 bases and J by 3 bases, with 10 bases between them. The CDR3 sequence is CASTTGYYEQYF. In DNA form, the CDR3 reads TGTGCCAGCACCACAGGGTACTACGAGCAGTACTTC. The whole variable domain, filled in from reference TRBV7-9 and TRBJ2-7, reads DTGVSQNPRHKITKRGQNVTFRCDPISEHNRLYWYRQTLGQGPEFLTYFQNEAQLEKSRLLSDRFSAERPKGSFSTLEIQRTEQGDSAMYLCASTTGYYEQYFGPGTRLTVT.

The chain joins TRBV5-1 to TRBJ1-2, with TRBD1 matching 7 bases. CDR3 size: 13 residues. V trimming: 3 bases; J trimming: 3 bases; junction bases outside the gene matches: 2. Germline loops: CDR1 SGHRS, CDR2 YFSETQ. The CDR3 protein is CASSSQGDYGYTF. Here the CDR3 DNA reads TGCGCCAGCAGCTCCCAGGGGGACTATGGCTACACCTTC.

The chain joins TRBV7-2 to TRBJ2-5; a possible D gene is TRBD2 (5 bases). The CDR3 loop spans 17 amino acids. The V end was cut by 1 base, the J end by 0 bases, with 15 bases between. Germline CDR1 and CDR2: SGHTA and FQGNSA. The CDR3 loop is CASSLGWAGEYQETQYF. DNA of the CDR3: TGTGCCAGCAGCTTAGGTTGGGCCGGGGAGTACCAAGAGACCCAGTACTTC.

This rearrangement joins TRBV5-5 to TRBJ2-1; D perhaps matches TRBD1 (6 bases). This CDR3 comprises 15 residues. Germline-derived CDR1 and CDR2 are SGHKS and YYEKEE (reference sequence). V shed 0 bases and J shed 2 bases, with 9 bases lying between them. As DNA, the CDR3 is TGTGCCAGCAGCTTGGCCAGGGGCCCCTACAATGAGCAGTTCTTC. It codes for CASSLARGPYNEQFF. The full variable domain, with the rest looked up from reference TRBV5-5 and TRBJ2-1, is DAGVTQSPTHLIKTRGQQVTLRCSPISGHKSVSWYQQVLGQGPQFIFQYYEKEERGRGNFPDRFSARQFPNYSSELNVNALLLGDSALYLCASSLARGPYNEQFFGPGTRLTVL.

In its sample, this clone was seen once. The chain is built from TRBV19 and TRBJ2-1; 8 bases agree with TRBD1. Trimming removed 5 bases from V and 8 bases from J; junction bases left unmatched: 11. The length of the CDR3 is 15 residues. The germline gives CDR1 LNHDA, CDR2 SQIVND (reference sequence). CDR3 bases: TGTGCCAGTAGTCCAGGACAGGGAATTTTGGATGAGCAGTTCTTC. It is translated as CASSPGQGILDEQFF.